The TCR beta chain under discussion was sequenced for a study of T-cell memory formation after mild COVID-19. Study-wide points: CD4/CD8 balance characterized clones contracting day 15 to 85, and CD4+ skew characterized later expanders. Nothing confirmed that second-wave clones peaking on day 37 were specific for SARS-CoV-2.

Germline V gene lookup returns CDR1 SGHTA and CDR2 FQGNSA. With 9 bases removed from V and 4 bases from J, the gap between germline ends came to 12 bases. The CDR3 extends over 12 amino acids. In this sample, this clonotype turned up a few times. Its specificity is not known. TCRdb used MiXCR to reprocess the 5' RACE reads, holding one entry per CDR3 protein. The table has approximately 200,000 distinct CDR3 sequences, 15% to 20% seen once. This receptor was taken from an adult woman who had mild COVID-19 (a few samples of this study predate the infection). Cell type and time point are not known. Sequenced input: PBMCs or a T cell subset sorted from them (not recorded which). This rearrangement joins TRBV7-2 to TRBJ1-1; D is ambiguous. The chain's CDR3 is CASGPATTEAFF. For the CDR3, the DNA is TGTGCCAGTGGGCCGGCAACCACTGAAGCTTTCTTT.